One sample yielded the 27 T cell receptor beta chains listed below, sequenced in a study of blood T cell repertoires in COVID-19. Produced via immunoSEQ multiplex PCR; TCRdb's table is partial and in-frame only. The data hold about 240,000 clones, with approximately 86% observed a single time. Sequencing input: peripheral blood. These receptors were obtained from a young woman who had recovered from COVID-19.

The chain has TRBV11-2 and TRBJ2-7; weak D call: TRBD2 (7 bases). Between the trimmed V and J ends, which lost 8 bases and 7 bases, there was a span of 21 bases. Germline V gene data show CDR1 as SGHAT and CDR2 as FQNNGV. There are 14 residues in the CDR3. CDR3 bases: TGTGCCAGCGCTTGGGGGGGCTACCAGAGTGAGCAGTACTTC. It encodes CASAWGGYQSEQYF. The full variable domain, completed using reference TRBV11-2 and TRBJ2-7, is EAGVAQSPRYKIIEKRQSVAFWCNPISGHATLYWYQQILGQGPKLLIQFQNNGVVDDSQLPKDRFSAERLKGVDSTLKIQPAKLEDSAVYLCASAWGGYQSEQYFGPGTRLTVT.

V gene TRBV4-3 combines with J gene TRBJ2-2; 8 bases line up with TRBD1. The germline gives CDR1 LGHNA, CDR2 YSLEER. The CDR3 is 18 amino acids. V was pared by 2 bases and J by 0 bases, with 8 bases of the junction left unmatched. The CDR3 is CASSQIWGQVSNTGELFF. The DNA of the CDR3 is TGCGCCAGCAGCCAAATTTGGGGACAGGTCTCGAACACCGGGGAGCTGTTTTTT.

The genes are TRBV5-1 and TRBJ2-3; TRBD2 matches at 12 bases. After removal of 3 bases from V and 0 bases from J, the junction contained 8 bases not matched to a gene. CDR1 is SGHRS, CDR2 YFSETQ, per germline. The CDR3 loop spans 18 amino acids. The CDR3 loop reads CASSSGLAGTSSTDTQYF. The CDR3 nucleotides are TGCGCCAGCAGCTCCGGACTAGCGGGGACCTCTAGCACAGATACGCAGTATTTT.

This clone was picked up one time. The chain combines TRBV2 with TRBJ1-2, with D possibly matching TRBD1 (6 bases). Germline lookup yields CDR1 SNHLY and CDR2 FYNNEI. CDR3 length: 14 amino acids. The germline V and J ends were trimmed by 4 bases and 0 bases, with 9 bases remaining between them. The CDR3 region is CASSATGSNYGYTF. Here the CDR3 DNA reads TGTGCCAGCAGTGCGACAGGTTCTAACTATGGCTACACCTTC.

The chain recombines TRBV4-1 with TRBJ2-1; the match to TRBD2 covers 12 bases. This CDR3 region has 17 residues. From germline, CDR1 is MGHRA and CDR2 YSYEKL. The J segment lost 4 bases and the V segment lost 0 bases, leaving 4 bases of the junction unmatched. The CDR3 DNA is TGCGCCAGCAGCCAAGACCTAGCGGGGGGGATTTACAATGAGCAGTTCTTC. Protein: CASSQDLAGGIYNEQFF.

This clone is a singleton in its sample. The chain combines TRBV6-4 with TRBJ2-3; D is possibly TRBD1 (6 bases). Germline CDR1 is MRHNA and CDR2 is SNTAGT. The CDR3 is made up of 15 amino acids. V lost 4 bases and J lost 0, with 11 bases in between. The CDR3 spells CASSGDGGSTDTQYF. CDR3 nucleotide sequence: TGTGCCAGCAGTGGCGATGGGGGCAGCACAGATACGCAGTATTTT.

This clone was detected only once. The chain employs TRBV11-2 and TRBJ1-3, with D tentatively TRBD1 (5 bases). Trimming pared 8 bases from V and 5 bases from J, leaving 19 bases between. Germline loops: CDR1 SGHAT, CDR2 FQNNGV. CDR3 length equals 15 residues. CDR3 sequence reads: CASDKGPLDRNTIYF. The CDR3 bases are TGTGCCAGCGATAAGGGGCCTCTGGATAGAAACACCATATATTTT.

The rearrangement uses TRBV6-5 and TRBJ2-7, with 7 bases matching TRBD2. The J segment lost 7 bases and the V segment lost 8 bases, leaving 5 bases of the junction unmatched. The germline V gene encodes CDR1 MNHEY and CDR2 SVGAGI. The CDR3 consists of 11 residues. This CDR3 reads CASGRDKEQYF. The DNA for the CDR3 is TGTGCCAGCGGGAGGGATAAAGAGCAGTACTTC.

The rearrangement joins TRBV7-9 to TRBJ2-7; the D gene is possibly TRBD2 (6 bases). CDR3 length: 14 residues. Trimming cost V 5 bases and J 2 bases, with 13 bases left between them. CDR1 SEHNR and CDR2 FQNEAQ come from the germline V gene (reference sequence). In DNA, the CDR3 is TGTGCCAGCAGCCGACTAGACATAACCTACGAGCAGTACTTC. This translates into CASSRLDITYEQYF.

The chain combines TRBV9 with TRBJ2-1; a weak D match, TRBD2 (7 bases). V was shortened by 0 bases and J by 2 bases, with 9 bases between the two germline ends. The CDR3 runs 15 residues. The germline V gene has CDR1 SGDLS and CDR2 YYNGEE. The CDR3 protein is CASSVAGGTYNEQFF. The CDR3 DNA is TGTGCCAGCAGCGTAGCGGGGGGCACCTACAATGAGCAGTTCTTC.

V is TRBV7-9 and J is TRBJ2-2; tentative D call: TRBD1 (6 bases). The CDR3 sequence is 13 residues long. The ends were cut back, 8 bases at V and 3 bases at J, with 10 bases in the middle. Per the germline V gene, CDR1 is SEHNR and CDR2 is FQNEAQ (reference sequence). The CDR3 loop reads CASDPGDTGELFF. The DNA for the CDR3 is TGTGCCAGCGACCCAGGGGACACCGGGGAGCTGTTTTTT.

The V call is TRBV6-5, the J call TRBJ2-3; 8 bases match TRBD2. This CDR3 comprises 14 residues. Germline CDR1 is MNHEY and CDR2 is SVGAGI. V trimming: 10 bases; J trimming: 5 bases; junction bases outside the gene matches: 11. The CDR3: CATDRMAGGDTQYF. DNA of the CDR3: TGTGCCACCGACCGAATGGCGGGGGGAGATACGCAGTATTTT.

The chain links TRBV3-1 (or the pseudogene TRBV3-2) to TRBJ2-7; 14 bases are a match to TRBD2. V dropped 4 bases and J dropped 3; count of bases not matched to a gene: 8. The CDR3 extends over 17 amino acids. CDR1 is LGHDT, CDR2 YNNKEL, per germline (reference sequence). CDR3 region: CASSRLAGGAEVYEQYF. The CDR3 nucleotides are TGTGCCAGCAGCCGACTAGCGGGGGGGGCAGAGGTCTACGAGCAGTACTTC.

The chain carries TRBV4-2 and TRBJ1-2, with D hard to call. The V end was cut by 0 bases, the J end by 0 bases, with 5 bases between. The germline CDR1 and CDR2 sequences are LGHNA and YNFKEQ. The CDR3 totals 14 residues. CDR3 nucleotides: TGTGCCAGCAGCCAAGAGGGCACTAACTATGGCTACACCTTC. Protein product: CASSQEGTNYGYTF.

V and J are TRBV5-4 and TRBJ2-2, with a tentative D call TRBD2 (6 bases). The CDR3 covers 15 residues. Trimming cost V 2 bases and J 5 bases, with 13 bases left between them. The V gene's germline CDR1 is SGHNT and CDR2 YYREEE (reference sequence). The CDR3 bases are TGTGCCAGCAGCTTTCGGGACTCCAGAACCGGGGAGCTGTTTTTT. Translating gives CASSFRDSRTGELFF.

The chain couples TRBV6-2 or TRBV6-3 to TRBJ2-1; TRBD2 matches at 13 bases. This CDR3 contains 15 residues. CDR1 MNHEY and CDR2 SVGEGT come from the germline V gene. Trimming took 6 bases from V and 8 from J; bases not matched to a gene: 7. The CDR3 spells CASSPTSGGADEQFF. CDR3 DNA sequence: TGTGCCAGCAGCCCCACTAGCGGGGGGGCCGATGAGCAGTTCTTC.

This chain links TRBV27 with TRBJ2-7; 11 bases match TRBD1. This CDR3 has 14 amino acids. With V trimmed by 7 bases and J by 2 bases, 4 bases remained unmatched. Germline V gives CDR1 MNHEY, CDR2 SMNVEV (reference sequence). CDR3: CASKPGQGAYEQYF. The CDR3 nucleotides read TGTGCCAGCAAACCGGGACAGGGGGCCTACGAGCAGTACTTC.

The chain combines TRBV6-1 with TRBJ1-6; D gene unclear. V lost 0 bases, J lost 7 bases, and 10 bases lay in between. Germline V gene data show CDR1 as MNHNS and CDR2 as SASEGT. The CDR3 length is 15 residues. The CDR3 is CASSEAEGGNSPLHF. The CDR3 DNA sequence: TGTGCCAGCAGTGAAGCGGAGGGCGGCAATTCACCCCTCCACTTT.

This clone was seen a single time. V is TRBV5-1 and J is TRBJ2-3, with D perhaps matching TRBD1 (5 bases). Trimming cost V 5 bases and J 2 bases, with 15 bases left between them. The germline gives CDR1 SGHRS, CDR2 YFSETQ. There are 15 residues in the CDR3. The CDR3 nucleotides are TGCGCCAGCAGGGTTGGGCGGACACCCACAGATACGCAGTATTTT. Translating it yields CASRVGRTPTDTQYF.

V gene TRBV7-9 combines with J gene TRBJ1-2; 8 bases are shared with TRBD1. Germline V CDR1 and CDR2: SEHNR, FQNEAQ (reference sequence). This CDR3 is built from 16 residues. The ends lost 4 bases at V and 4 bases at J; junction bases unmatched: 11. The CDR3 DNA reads TGTGCCAGCAGCTCCCCAGGGGGCGGACTCTTCTATGGCTACACCTTC. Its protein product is CASSSPGGGLFYGYTF.

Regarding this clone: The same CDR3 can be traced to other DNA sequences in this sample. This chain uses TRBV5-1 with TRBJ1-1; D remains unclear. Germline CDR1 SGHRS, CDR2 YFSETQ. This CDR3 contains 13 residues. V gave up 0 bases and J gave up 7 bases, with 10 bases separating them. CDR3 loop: CASSLVRGYEAFF. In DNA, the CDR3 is TGCGCCAGCAGCTTGGTTCGGGGATATGAAGCTTTCTTT.

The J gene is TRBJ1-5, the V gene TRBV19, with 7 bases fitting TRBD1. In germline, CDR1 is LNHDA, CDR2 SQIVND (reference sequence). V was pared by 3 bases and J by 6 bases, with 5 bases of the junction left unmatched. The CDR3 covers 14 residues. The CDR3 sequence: CASSITGESQPQHF. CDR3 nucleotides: TGTGCCAGTAGTATTACAGGGGAAAGTCAGCCCCAGCATTTT.

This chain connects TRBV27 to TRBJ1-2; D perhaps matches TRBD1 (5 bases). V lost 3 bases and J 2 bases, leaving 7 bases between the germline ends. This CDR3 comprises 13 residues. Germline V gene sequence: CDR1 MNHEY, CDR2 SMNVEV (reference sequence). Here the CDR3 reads CASSFNRNYGYTF. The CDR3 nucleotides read TGTGCCAGCAGTTTCAACAGGAACTATGGCTACACCTTC.

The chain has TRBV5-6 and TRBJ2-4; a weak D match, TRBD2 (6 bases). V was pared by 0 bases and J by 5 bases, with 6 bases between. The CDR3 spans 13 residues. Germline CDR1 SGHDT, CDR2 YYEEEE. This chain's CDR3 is CASSLGGENIQYF. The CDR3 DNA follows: TGTGCCAGCAGCTTGGGCGGGGAAAACATTCAGTACTTC.

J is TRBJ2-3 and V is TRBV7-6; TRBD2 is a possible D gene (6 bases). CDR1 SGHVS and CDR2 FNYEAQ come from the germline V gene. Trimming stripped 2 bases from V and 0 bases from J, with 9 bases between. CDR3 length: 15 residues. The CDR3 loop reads CASSLIAASTDTQYF. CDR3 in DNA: TGTGCCAGCAGCTTAATAGCGGCCAGCACAGATACGCAGTATTTT.

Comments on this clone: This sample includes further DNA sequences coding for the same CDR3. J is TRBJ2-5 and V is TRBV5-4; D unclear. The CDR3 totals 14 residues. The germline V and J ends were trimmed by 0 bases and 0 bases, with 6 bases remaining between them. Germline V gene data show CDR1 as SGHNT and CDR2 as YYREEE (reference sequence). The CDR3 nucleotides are TGTGCCAGCAGCTTGGAACGGGACCAAGAGACCCAGTACTTC. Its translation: CASSLERDQETQYF.

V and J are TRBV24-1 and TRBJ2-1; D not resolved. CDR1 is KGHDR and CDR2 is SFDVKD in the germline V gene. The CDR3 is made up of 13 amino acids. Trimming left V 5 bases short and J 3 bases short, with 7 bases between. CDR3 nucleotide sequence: TGTGCCACCAGTGCTGACAACTACAATGAGCAGTTCTTC. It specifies CATSADNYNEQFF.